The 15 T cell receptor beta chains presented below share a single source sample, sequenced in a study of control samples from healthy donors and cancer patients (dated by TCRdb to 2019 to 2021). Library construction relied on the immunoSEQ multiplex PCR assay. TCRdb carries this immuneACCESS record with in-frame sequences only. Its versions omit some clonotypes, under half of them owing to an unresolved V gene in the studies checked, with the rest unexplained. The sample data list about 130,000 clones, and approximately 94% of these were observed just once. Together, the top ten hold around 1.6% of the sample. Sequenced material: PBMCs. These TCRs come from a man in his forties or fifties with head and neck cancer.

This chain connects TRBV7-2 to TRBJ1-5, with 9 positions matching TRBD1. The CDR3 covers 15 residues. Losses at the gene ends were 5 bases for V and 2 bases for J; bases not matched to a gene: 4. Germline CDR1 is SGHTA and CDR2 is FQGNSA. CDR3 in amino acids: CASSPTGGGNQPQHF. The CDR3 coding sequence is TGTGCCAGCAGCCCAACAGGGGGCGGCAATCAGCCCCAGCATTTT.

The chain couples TRBV19 to TRBJ1-5; D is unclear. The length of the CDR3 is 14 residues. The germline CDR1 and CDR2 sequences are LNHDA and SQIVND (reference sequence). Trimming took 3 bases from V and 3 from J, leaving 9 bases between them. The CDR3 DNA reads as TGTGCCAGTAGTATTGGGCAGCACAATCAGCCCCAGCATTTT. Translation: CASSIGQHNQPQHF.

Here the CDR3 DNA reads TGTGCCAGCACCCTATCGAAGACCAGACATAGCAATCAGCCCCAGCATTTT. Translating gives CASTLSKTRHSNQPQHF. The rearrangement uses TRBV21-1 and TRBJ1-5; the D call of TRBD1 is as the table states it, not checked on the DNA. TRBV21-1 is given as a pseudogene. CDR3 length equals 17 residues.

The chain couples TRBV5-3 to TRBJ2-5; 9 bases agree with TRBD2. TRBV5-3 is an ORF for which the function is uncertain. With 4 bases clipped from V and 2 bases from J, the junction kept 6 bases outside the gene matches. The CDR3 runs to 15 residues. This CDR3 reads CARSRTSAPQETQYF. The CDR3 DNA is TGTGCCAGAAGCAGGACTAGCGCGCCTCAAGAGACCCAGTACTTC.

This chain links TRBV7-9 with TRBJ2-7; 9 nucleotides agree with TRBD1. The germline gives CDR1 SEHNR, CDR2 FQNEAQ (reference sequence). This CDR3 spans 13 amino acids. V gave up 6 bases and J gave up 4 bases; unmatched junction bases: 4. CDR3 in amino acids: CASRGQGSYEQYF. DNA of the CDR3: TGTGCCAGCAGGGGACAGGGTTCTTACGAGCAGTACTTC.

J is TRBJ2-5 and V is TRBV7-3, with D maybe TRBD2 (5 bases). Germline values: CDR1 SGHTA, CDR2 FQGTGA. The CDR3 loop spans 14 amino acids. V lost 5 bases to trimming and J lost 7 bases, with 17 bases between them. The CDR3 reads CASSPGPPRGTQYF. The CDR3 bases are TGTGCCAGCAGCCCCGGGCCGCCTCGGGGGACCCAGTACTTC. Drawing the rest from reference TRBV7-3 and TRBJ2-5, the complete variable domain is GAGVSQTPSNKVTEKGKYVELRCDPISGHTALYWYRQSLGQGPEFLIYFQGTGAADDSGLPNDRFFAVRPEGSVSTLKIQRTERGDSAVYLCASSPGPPRGTQYFGPGTRLLVL.

This chain uses TRBV4-3 with TRBJ2-7, with unresolved D. The CDR3 runs 14 residues. V lost 0 bases and J lost 3, with 9 bases in between. Per the germline V gene, CDR1 is LGHNA and CDR2 is YSLEER. CDR3 sequence (DNA): TGCGCCAGCAGCCAAGATAGACTTAGCTACGAGCAGTACTTC. Translation gives CASSQDRLSYEQYF.

The count of this clone is one. This sequence joins TRBV27 and TRBJ2-3; 7 nucleotides line up with TRBD1. Germline assignment: CDR1 MNHEY and CDR2 SMNVEV (reference sequence). This CDR3 is built from 15 residues. Germline trimming cut 4 bases from V and 7 bases from J; bases unmatched to any gene: 11. The CDR3 DNA reads TGTGCCAGCAGTTCGAGACGGGACAGTATGAATACGCAGTATTTT. This codes for CASSSRRDSMNTQYF.

The V call is TRBV7-9, the J call TRBJ1-1; the D gene is possibly TRBD1 (5 bases). Germline lookup yields CDR1 SEHNR and CDR2 FQNEAQ (reference sequence). V was cut by 5 bases and J by 5 bases, with 15 bases left in between. This CDR3 is 14 amino acids long. CDR3 region: CASSRPGRITEAFF. In DNA, the CDR3 is TGTGCCAGCAGCCGACCGGGACGGATTACTGAAGCTTTCTTT.

The chain joins TRBV6-5 to TRBJ2-2; 7 bases fit TRBD1. There are 15 residues in the CDR3. The germline CDR1 and CDR2 sequences are MNHEY and SVGAGI. Trimming cost V 2 bases and J 0 bases; bases outside gene matches: 0. CDR3 coding DNA: TGTGCCAGCAGTTACGACAGGGCGAACACCGGGGAGCTGTTTTTT. It is translated as CASSYDRANTGELFF.

V and J are TRBV4-3 and TRBJ1-3; no reliable D call. This CDR3 comprises 17 residues. CDR1 is LGHNA and CDR2 is YSLEER in the germline V gene. V lost 0 bases, J lost 4 bases, and 16 bases lay in between. CDR3 in amino acids: CASSQDWFRNYGNTIYF. In nucleotides, the CDR3 is TGCGCCAGCAGCCAAGATTGGTTCCGTAACTACGGAAACACCATATATTTT.

The chain carries TRBV7-2 and TRBJ2-3; TRBD1 is a possible D gene (5 bases). This CDR3 comprises 15 residues. The V end lost 1 base, the J end lost 6 bases, and 14 bases lay between the germline ends. Germline assignment: CDR1 SGHTA and CDR2 FQGNSA. The CDR3 here is CASSLGPGRTDTQYF. CDR3 bases: TGTGCCAGCAGCTTAGGGCCAGGGCGAACGGATACGCAGTATTTT.

The genes are TRBV2 and TRBJ1-1; D not resolved. The CDR3 covers 11 residues. Germline CDR1 SNHLY, CDR2 FYNNEI. V was shortened by 6 bases and J by 0 bases, with 2 bases between the two germline ends. CDR3 in DNA: TGTGCCAGCAGATTGAACACTGAAGCTTTCTTT. Translating it yields CASRLNTEAFF.

The J gene is TRBJ1-3, the V gene TRBV6-2 or TRBV6-3; D ambiguous. CDR1 is MNHEY and CDR2 is SVGEGT in the germline V gene. The CDR3 contains 13 residues. V lost 7 bases to trimming and J lost 4 bases, with 11 bases between them. Here the CDR3 reads CASTPSRGNTIYF. CDR3 bases: TGTGCCAGCACCCCATCCCGGGGAAACACCATATATTTT.

This clone has only one observation. The chain uses TRBV13 and TRBJ2-7, with a weak D call TRBD1 (5 bases). Trimming left V 4 bases short and J 2 bases short, with 12 bases between. Germline V CDR1 and CDR2: PRHDT, FYEKMQ (reference sequence). CDR3 length: 14 residues. CDR3: CASSSRTLPYEQYF. In nucleotides, the CDR3 is TGTGCCAGCAGCTCGAGGACATTACCCTACGAGCAGTACTTC. The variable domain in full, completed from reference TRBV13 and TRBJ2-7, reads AAGVIQSPRHLIKEKRETATLKCYPIPRHDTVYWYQQGPGQDPQFLISFYEKMQSDKGSIPDRFSAQQFSDYHSELNMSSLELGDSALYFCASSSRTLPYEQYFGPGTRLTVT.